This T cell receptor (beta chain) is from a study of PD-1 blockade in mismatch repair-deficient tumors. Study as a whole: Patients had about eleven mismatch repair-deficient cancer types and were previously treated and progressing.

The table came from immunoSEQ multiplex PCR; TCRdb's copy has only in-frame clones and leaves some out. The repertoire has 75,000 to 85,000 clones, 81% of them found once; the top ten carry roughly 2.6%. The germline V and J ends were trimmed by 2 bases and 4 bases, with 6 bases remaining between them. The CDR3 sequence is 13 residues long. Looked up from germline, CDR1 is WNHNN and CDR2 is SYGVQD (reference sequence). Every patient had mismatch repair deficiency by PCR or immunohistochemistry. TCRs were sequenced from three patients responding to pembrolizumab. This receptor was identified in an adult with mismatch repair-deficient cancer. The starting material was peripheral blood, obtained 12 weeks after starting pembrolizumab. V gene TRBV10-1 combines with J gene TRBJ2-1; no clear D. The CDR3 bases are TGCGCCAGCAGTGAGCTTCGATACAATGAGCAGTTCTTC. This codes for CASSELRYNEQFF.